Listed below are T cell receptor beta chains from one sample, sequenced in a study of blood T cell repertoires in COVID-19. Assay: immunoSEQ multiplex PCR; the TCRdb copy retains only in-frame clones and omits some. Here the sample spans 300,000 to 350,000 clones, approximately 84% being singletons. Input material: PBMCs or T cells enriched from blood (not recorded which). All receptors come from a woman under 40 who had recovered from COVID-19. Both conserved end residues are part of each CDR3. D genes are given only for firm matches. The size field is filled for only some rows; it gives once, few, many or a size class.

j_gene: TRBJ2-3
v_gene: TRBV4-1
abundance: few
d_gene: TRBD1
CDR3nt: TGCGCCAGCAGCCAAACTGACAGGGGAGACCTTACGCAGTATTTT
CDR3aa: CASSQTDRGDLTQYF

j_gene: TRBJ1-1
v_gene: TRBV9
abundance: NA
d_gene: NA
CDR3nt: TGTGCCAGCAGCGCCTCGTCAGTAATGAACACTGAAGCTTTCTTT
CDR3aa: CASSASSVMNTEAFF

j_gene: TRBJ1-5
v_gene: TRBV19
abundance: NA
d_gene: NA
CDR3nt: TGTGCCAGTAGTATGGCACAGTACTATCAGCCCCAGCATTTT
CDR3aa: CASSMAQYYQPQHF

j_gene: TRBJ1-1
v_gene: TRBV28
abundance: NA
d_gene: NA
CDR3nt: TGTGCCAGCAGTTTTGGTTCGGGTCAGGGGCATGCTTTCTTT
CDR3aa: CASSFGSGQGHAFF

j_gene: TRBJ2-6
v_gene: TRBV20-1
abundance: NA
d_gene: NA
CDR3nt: TGCAGTGCTAGTCCCGGGAGCTCTGGGGCCAACGTCCTGACTTTC
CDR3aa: CSASPGSSGANVLTF

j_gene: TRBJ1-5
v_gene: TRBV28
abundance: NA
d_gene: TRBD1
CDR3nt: TGTGCCAGCAGAGGGACAGTCAGCAATCAGCCCCAGCATTTT
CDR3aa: CASRGTVSNQPQHF

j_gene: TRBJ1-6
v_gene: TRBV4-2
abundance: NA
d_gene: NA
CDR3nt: TGTGCCAGCAGTCCCGGTTTCAATTCACCCCTCCACTTT
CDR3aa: CASSPGFNSPLHF

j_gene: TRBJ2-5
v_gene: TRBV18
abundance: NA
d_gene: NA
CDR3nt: TGTGCCAGCTCACCATTCGCGGAACGAGAGACCCAGTACTTC
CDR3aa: CASSPFAERETQYF

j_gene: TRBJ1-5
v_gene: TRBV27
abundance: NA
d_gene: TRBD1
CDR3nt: TGTGCCAGCAGTTTAGCGTTCGAGGGGGCTGCTCAGCCCCAGCATTTT
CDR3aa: CASSLAFEGAAQPQHF

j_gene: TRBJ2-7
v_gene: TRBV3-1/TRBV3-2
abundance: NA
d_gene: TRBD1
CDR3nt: TGTGCCAGCAGCCAAGAGACCCTACGGGACAGGGGCTACGAGCAGTACTTC
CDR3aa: CASSQETLRDRGYEQYF

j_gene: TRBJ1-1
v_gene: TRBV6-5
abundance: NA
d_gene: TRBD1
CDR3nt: TGTGCCAGCAGTTCACAGGGGGGGAACACTGAAGCTTTCTTT
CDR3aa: CASSSQGGNTEAFF

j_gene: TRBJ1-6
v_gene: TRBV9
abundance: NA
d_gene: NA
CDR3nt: TGTGCCAGCAGCCCGACAGGTCCTCATGAGTCCCTCCACTTT
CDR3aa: CASSPTGPHESLHF

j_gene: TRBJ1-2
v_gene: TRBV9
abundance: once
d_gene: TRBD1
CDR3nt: TGTGCCAGCACCCGCCGGACAGGGGGGGATGGCTACACCTTC
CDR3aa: CASTRRTGGDGYTF

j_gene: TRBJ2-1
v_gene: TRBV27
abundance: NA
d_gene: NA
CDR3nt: TGTGCCAGCATCCGACATGGGAGGGGGGGTTACAATGAGCAGTTCTTC
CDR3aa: CASIRHGRGGYNEQFF

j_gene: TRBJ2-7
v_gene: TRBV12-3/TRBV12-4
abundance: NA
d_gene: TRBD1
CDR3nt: TGTGCCAGCAGGACGGACAGGGGGACCGAGCAGTACTTC
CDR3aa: CASRTDRGTEQYF

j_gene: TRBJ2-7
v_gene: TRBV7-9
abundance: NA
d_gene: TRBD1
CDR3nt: TGTGCCAGCAGCGCAGAGGGACAGCAGCCCAAGTACTTC
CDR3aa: CASSAEGQQPKYF

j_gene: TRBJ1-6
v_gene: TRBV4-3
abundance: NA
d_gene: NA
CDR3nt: TGCGCCAGCAGCCAGGGCGTGCTTGGTGGCTCACCCCTCCACTTT
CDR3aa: CASSQGVLGGSPLHF

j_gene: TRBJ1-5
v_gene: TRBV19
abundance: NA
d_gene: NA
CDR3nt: TGTGCCAGTAGTAAGGACAGAGGCAATCAGCCCCAGCATTTT
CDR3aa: CASSKDRGNQPQHF

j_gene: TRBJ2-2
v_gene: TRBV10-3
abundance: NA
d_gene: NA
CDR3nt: TGTGCCATCTACCAGGGACTCGTAGGAGCCGGGGAGCTGTTTTTT
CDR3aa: CAIYQGLVGAGELFF

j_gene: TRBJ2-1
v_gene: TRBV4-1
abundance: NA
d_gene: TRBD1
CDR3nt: TGCGCCAGCAGCCAGGAGGGACAGGGACACGGCAATGAGCAGTTCTTC
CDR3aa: CASSQEGQGHGNEQFF

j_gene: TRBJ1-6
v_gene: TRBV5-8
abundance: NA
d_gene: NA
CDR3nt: TGTGCCAGCAGCTCTCGGCCCGGGTCCTCCTATAATTCACCCCTCCACTTT
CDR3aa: CASSSRPGSSYNSPLHF

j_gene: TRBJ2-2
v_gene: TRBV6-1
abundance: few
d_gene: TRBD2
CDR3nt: TGTGCCAGCAGTGAACAGCCCCTGCGGGGGGGCCTAGCGAACACCGGGGAGCTGTTTTTT
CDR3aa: CASSEQPLRGGLANTGELFF

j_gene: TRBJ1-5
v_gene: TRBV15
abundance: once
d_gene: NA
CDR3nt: TGTGCCACCAGCAGAGTCTTCAATCAGCCCCAGCATTTT
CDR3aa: CATSRVFNQPQHF

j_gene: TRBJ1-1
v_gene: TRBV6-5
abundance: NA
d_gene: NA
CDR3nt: TGTGCCGGAAAACAGGGCCCGAACACTGAAGCTTTCTTT
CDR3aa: CAGKQGPNTEAFF